This section outlines one TCR beta chain sequence together with its context. From the 5' RACE reads, TCRdb lists one entry per CDR3 protein and no DNA. Its listing shows about 380,000 distinct CDR3 sequences. The sample belongs to a study of monozygotic twins with inflammatory bowel disease. CDR3 length: 15 amino acids. Per germline, CDR1 LNHDA and CDR2 SQIVND (reference sequence). The TCR comes from a human donor with ulcerative colitis or Crohn's disease, or a healthy co-twin of an affected twin (not recorded which). The chain employs TRBV19 and TRBJ2-7; as DNA is missing, the TRBD1 call by TCRdb cannot be tested. The sequenced sample consisted of blood. The CDR3 is CASSGGQGFSYEQYF.